This TCR beta chain was documented in a study of cytomegalovirus exposure and HLA in healthy donors. Study results and caveats: Researchers reported in a later analysis that common viral pathogens appeared linked to several top clusters. An analysis done earlier found most TCR beta V segments productive about 90% or about 30% of the time.

The CDR3 covers 15 residues. Trimming took 8 bases from V and 9 from J; bases not matched to a gene: 17. Germline values: CDR1 SGHRS, CDR2 YFSETQ. Both 60 Vbeta primers and 13 Jbeta primers went into the PCR. The method was immunoSEQ multiplex PCR; TCRdb's version includes in-frame clones alone and lacks a portion of them. The table lists over 130,000 clones, around 75% of them singletons. Healthy bone marrow donors made up the donor group. Points on this clone: Antigen: not known.

The V gene is TRBV5-1, the J gene TRBJ2-5; 9 nucleotides match TRBD2. The sequence came from a human donor in good health. Sequenced material: PBMCs. CDR3 nucleotides: TGCGCCAGTCTACCGGGACTAGCATACCCAGGGGCCCAGTACTTC. Protein: CASLPGLAYPGAQYF.